This T cell receptor beta chain was found in a study of blood T cell repertoires in COVID-19. Study-level information: The United States, Italy and Spain provided the acute and convalescent COVID-19 samples. T cells, B-cell-depleted T cells, or PBMCs provided the cDNA or gDNA that served as material.

Original handling: It was from reference gene primer amplification that nucleated cell counts were estimated. Clones were read by immunoSEQ multiplex PCR, and TCRdb kept only the in-frame ones, dropping some. The V and J calls and clone size were taken over from that table, and D and trimming were inferred from the DNA. Altogether 100,000 to 150,000 clones are present, around 90% being singletons, with the ten largest covering over 1.5%. In germline, CDR1 is SGHRS, CDR2 YFSETQ. V trimming: 3 bases; J trimming: 0 bases; junction bases outside the gene matches: 7. CDR3 size: 18 residues. Sequencing was done on a sample of peripheral blood. The chain combines TRBV5-1 with TRBJ2-7, with 15 bases that match TRBD2. The TCR was taken from a human donor in a cohort sampled during active COVID-19. CDR3 nucleotides: TGCGCCAGCAGCTGGGGGGGACTAGCGGGAGGAAGCTCCTACGAGCAGTACTTC. This codes for CASSWGGLAGGSSYEQYF. Using reference TRBV5-1 and TRBJ2-7 for the parts outside the CDR3, the full variable domain is KAGVTQTPRYLIKTRGQQVTLSCSPISGHRSVSWYQQTPGQGLQFLFEYFSETQRNKGNFPGRFSGRQFSNSRSEMNVSTLELGDSALYLCASSWGGLAGGSSYEQYFGPGTRLTVT.